Following are 10 T cell receptor beta chains from one sample sequenced in a study of CD8+CD57+ T cells in acquired aplastic anemia. Both TCR beta VDJ combination and CDR3 sequence profiling were carried out. Genomic DNA was the template for this profiling. TCRdb itself ran the reads through MiXCR, one entry per CDR3 protein. The table lists some 220,000 distinct CDR3 sequences, 34% of them singletons. The sequencing sample was made of sorted CD4+, CD8+, or CD8+CD57+ T cells (not recorded which) from PBMCs. These receptors were collected from a human donor in good health, serving as a control.

The chain has TRBV18 and TRBJ1-1; TRBD1 matches at 7 bases. The V gene end was trimmed by 1 base and the J gene end by 0 bases; junction bases not matched to a gene: 5. Germline V gives CDR1 KGHSH, CDR2 LQKENI. The CDR3 loop spans 16 amino acids. CDR3 sequence (DNA): TGTGCCAGCTCACCACTGGGACAGACCATGAACACTGAAGCTTTCTTT. Its protein is CASSPLGQTMNTEAFF.

The gene calls are TRBV5-1 and TRBJ2-3; D gene unclear. The CDR3 has 17 residues. CDR1 is SGHRS, CDR2 YFSETQ, per germline. Trimming cost V 0 bases and J 0 bases, with 14 bases left between them. The CDR3 bases are TGCGCCAGCAGCTTGGCTTTGGCACTACCGAGCACAGATACGCAGTATTTT. It codes for CASSLALALPSTDTQYF.

About this clonotype itself: The CDR3 does not end in the conserved phenylalanine or tryptophan, so this is likely a read error. This chain links TRBV10-2 with TRBJ2-2, with D unclear. Germline values: CDR1 WSHSY, CDR2 SAAADI. Trimming pared 7 bases from V and 7 bases from J, leaving 13 bases between. The CDR3 consists of 13 residues. CDR3 protein: CASNKNRGGELFL. CDR3 DNA: TGCGCCAGCAACAAGAACCGTGGCGGGGAGCTGTTTCTT.

A few counts support this clonotype. A much larger clone differs by one base, so this may be a read error. The chain employs TRBV11-2 and TRBJ1-5; weak D call: TRBD1 (5 bases). CDR3 length: 13 residues. Germline loops: CDR1 SGHAT, CDR2 FQNNGV. The V end lost 4 bases, the J end lost 5 bases, and 9 bases lay between the germline ends. The CDR3 DNA reads TGTGCCAGCAGCTCGGACACGGATCAGCCCCAGCATTTT. Protein sequence: CASSSDTDQPQHF.

J is TRBJ2-3 and V is TRBV5-4; D is ambiguous. This CDR3 has 12 amino acids. Germline V lookup: CDR1 SGHNT, CDR2 YYREEE (reference sequence). Deletions cut 1 base from V and 11 bases from J, with 11 bases between. The CDR3 region has the DNA TGTGCCAGCAGCTTGTCCCAAGAAGGGCAGTATTTT. It codes for CASSLSQEGQYF.

This clonotype came up many times. The V call is TRBV27, the J call TRBJ1-6; no reliable D call. Germline assignment: CDR1 MNHEY and CDR2 SMNVEV (reference sequence). V was shortened by 5 bases and J by 6 bases, with 11 bases between the two germline ends. The CDR3 totals 14 residues. The DNA of the CDR3 is TGTGCCAGCAGTCTCAGGCAGAGTAATTCACCCCTCCACTTT. Translation: CASSLRQSNSPLHF.

This clonotype was seen repeatedly, ten times or more. This chain links TRBV10-3 with TRBJ2-7; a weak D match, TRBD2 (5 bases). This CDR3 spans 12 amino acids. V gave up 5 bases and J gave up 5 bases, with 10 bases separating them. Per germline, CDR1 ENHRY and CDR2 SYGVKD. The CDR3 DNA reads TGTGCCATCAGTTTCGCTAGCAACGAGCAGTACTTC. This gives the protein CAISFASNEQYF.

The sample holds a few counts of this clonotype. The chain combines TRBV19 with TRBJ1-1; D ambiguous. The CDR3 spans 13 residues. From germline, CDR1 is LNHDA and CDR2 SQIVND (reference sequence). V was cut by 7 bases and J by 0 bases, with 9 bases left in between. The CDR3 loop is CASTLNLNTEAFF. The CDR3, as DNA: TGTGCCAGTACCCTAAATTTGAACACTGAAGCTTTCTTT.

The table lists this clonotype with many counts. This sequence joins TRBV7-9 and TRBJ1-2; D perhaps matches TRBD1 (6 bases). The CDR3 contains 15 residues. The V end lost 4 bases, the J end lost 5 bases, and 17 bases lay between the germline ends. From germline, CDR1 is SEHNR and CDR2 FQNEAQ (reference sequence). CDR3 protein: CASSYRRDNPYGYTF. For the CDR3, the DNA is TGTGCCAGCAGCTACCGCCGGGACAACCCATATGGCTACACCTTC.

Ten or more counts support this clonotype. The J gene is TRBJ2-1, the V gene TRBV9; D is uncertain. The CDR3 consists of 16 residues. V was clipped by 6 bases and J by 6 bases, with 22 bases between them. From germline, CDR1 is SGDLS and CDR2 YYNGEE. The CDR3 coding sequence is TGTGCCAGCACCCCCCCCGGGTTCGAGACGGGCAATGAGCAGTTCTTC. It is translated as CASTPPGFETGNEQFF.